This TCR beta chain was sequenced for a study of identical twins. Study-level findings and limits: Insertions were reduced in abundant cord blood beta clonotypes but not in memory repertoires.

TCRdb ran MiXCR on the 5' RACE reads and lists one entry per CDR3 protein. The top ten hold 7.5% to 8.5% of the sample, which has 120,000 to 150,000 distinct CDR3 sequences, roughly 3.5% seen once. This clonotype was observed many times. Its cognate antigen is unknown. Germline assignment: CDR1 MNHNS and CDR2 SASEGT. CDR3 size: 14 residues. Trimming shortened V by 5 bases and J by 3 bases, and 14 bases separated the two germline ends. The rearrangement links TRBV6-1 to TRBJ2-7; D may be TRBD2 (6 bases). Sequencing was performed on memory T cells sorted from blood. The TCR originated in a young man in good health. The CDR3 loop reads CASSTRDSRYEQYV. The CDR3 DNA sequence: TGTGCCAGCAGTACCCGGGACTCTCGCTACGAGCAGTACGTC.